Following are 2 T cell receptor beta chains from one sample sequenced in a study of T-cell memory formation after mild COVID-19. TCRdb reprocessed the 5' RACE reads with MiXCR, giving one entry per CDR3 protein. This table has about 250,000 distinct CDR3 sequences, 15% to 20% appearing once. The sequencing input was PBMCs or a T cell subset sorted from them (not recorded which). All receptors derive from a man between 18 and 29 years old who had mild COVID-19 (a few samples of this study predate the infection). Cell type and time point are not known.

The genes are TRBV4-1 and TRBJ1-2; 9 positions match TRBD1. The germline V gene encodes CDR1 MGHRA and CDR2 YSYEKL. Trimming took 4 bases from V and 2 from J; bases not matched to a gene: 5. This CDR3 has 15 amino acids. CDR3 bases: TGCGCCAGCAGCCCGTTGACAGGGGGAAACTATGGCTACACCTTC. Its translation: CASSPLTGGNYGYTF.

This clonotype was recorded many times. The chain carries TRBV7-9 and TRBJ1-1; weak D call: TRBD1 (6 bases). The ends were cut back, 8 bases at V and 3 bases at J, with 10 bases in the middle. Germline CDR1 is SEHNR and CDR2 is FQNEAQ (reference sequence). The CDR3 totals 12 residues. In DNA form, the CDR3 reads TGTGCCAGCGGCCACAGGGACACTGAAGCTTTCTTT. This translates into CASGHRDTEAFF.